A single sample gave rise to the 31 T cell receptor beta chains below, sequenced in a study of CD8 T cells in Susac syndrome (dated by TCRdb to the late 2010s). Libraries were built with the immunoSEQ multiplex PCR assay. RNA was extracted using the RNeasy kit, and roughly 0.45 to 1 microgram was reverse transcribed with random hexamers. TCRdb redid the processing of the public reads, applying fastp at Q25 and MiXCR, and retained in-frame beta chains. Duplicate CDR3 protein sequences are folded into a single record with the most common DNA and genes. The sample has roughly 300,000 distinct CDR3 sequences on record, around 84% of them singletons. The ten largest make up about 0.11% of the sample. Sequencing was performed on CD8+ T cells from PBMCs. These TCRs come from a human donor with multiple sclerosis.

This rearrangement joins TRBV3-1 to TRBJ2-1, with D perhaps TRBD1 (7 bases). This CDR3 is built from 15 residues. V lost 1 base, J lost 4 bases, and 11 bases lay in between. The germline CDR1 and CDR2 sequences are LGHDT and YNNKEL (reference sequence). DNA for the CDR3: TGTGCCAGCAGCCAAGTGGCGGGACAGTACAATGAGCAGTTCTTC. This translates into CASSQVAGQYNEQFF.

Written as DNA, the CDR3 is TGTGCCAGCAGTTTAAGGGCTCAAAGGGGGCCGGCGGGCTACACCTTC. Translating gives CASSLRAQRGPAGYTF. The gene calls are TRBV28 and TRBJ1-2, with 7 bases identical to TRBD1. This CDR3 is built from 16 residues. Germline CDR1 MDHEN, CDR2 SYDVKM. Trimming cost V 2 bases and J 8 bases; bases outside gene matches: 14.

This clonotype was counted a few times. V and J are TRBV7-6 and TRBJ1-1; no reliable D call. CDR3 length: 13 residues. Trimming shortened V by 5 bases and J by 9 bases, and 16 bases separated the two germline ends. The germline CDR1 and CDR2 sequences are SGHVS and FNYEAQ. The CDR3, as DNA: TGTGCCAGCAGCCCGGGAGGACTGCGCCAAGCTTTCTTT. It encodes CASSPGGLRQAFF.

The rearrangement uses TRBV6-1 and TRBJ1-1; tentatively, D is TRBD1 (5 bases). This CDR3 is 12 amino acids long. The V and J ends lost 6 bases and 5 bases respectively, with 10 bases between them. Germline assignment: CDR1 MNHNS and CDR2 SASEGT. The CDR3 loop reads CASRAGQTEAFF. The CDR3 region has the DNA TGTGCCAGCAGAGCGGGGCAGACTGAAGCTTTCTTT.

V and J are TRBV4-2 and TRBJ2-2; 10 bases line up with TRBD1. Germline loops: CDR1 LGHNA, CDR2 YNFKEQ. With V trimmed by 0 bases and J by 0 bases, 10 bases remained unmatched. CDR3 length equals 20 residues. The CDR3 reads CASSQDIWGQGSANTGELFF. The CDR3 nucleotides read TGTGCCAGCAGCCAAGATATTTGGGGACAGGGGTCGGCGAACACCGGGGAGCTGTTTTTT.

The J gene is TRBJ2-7, the V gene TRBV9; TRBD1 matches 7 bases. V dropped 4 bases and J dropped 5; count of bases not matched to a gene: 9. This CDR3 comprises 14 residues. Germline-derived CDR1 and CDR2 are SGDLS and YYNGEE. CDR3 nucleotide sequence: TGTGCCAGCAGCCTCCGGGACAGAAGGGACGAGCAGTACTTC. It specifies CASSLRDRRDEQYF.

The J gene is TRBJ2-7, the V gene TRBV28, with a weak D call TRBD2 (5 bases). V lost 3 bases, J lost 7 bases, and 19 bases lay in between. Germline V gene lookup returns CDR1 MDHEN and CDR2 SYDVKM. This CDR3 comprises 15 residues. CDR3 DNA sequence: TGTGCCAGCAGTTTGGCCAGGCTCTCTACTAGTGAGCAGTACTTC. It specifies CASSLARLSTSEQYF.

J is TRBJ2-5 and V is TRBV6-1, with D possibly matching TRBD2 (6 bases). V gave up 7 bases and J gave up 5 bases, with 20 bases separating them. Germline CDR1 is MNHNS and CDR2 is SASEGT. The CDR3 runs 15 residues. The CDR3 sequence: CASTTRVAGGETQYF. The DNA for the CDR3 is TGTGCCAGCACTACACGGGTGGCTGGGGGGGAGACCCAGTACTTC.

This clonotype was recorded only once. The gene calls are TRBV7-9 and TRBJ2-7, with 7 nucleotides matching TRBD2. Trimming cost V 1 base and J 3 bases; bases outside gene matches: 9. The CDR3 loop spans 16 amino acids. Germline V gene sequence: CDR1 SEHNR, CDR2 FQNEAQ (reference sequence). CDR3 sequence: CASSLVPAGAFYEQYF. The CDR3 region has the DNA TGTGCCAGCAGCTTAGTCCCTGCGGGAGCCTTCTACGAGCAGTACTTC. Full variable domain (remainder filled in from reference TRBV7-9 and TRBJ2-7): DTGVSQNPRHKITKRGQNVTFRCDPISEHNRLYWYRQTLGQGPEFLTYFQNEAQLEKSRLLSDRFSAERPKGSFSTLEIQRTEQGDSAMYLCASSLVPAGAFYEQYFGPGTRLTVT.

The chain combines TRBV27 with TRBJ1-5; D call uncertain. V lost 5 bases to trimming and J lost 0 bases, with 8 bases between them. Germline V CDR1 and CDR2: MNHEY, SMNVEV (reference sequence). The CDR3 sequence is 14 residues long. CDR3 in amino acids: CASSNGDSNQPQHF. CDR3 in DNA: TGTGCCAGCAGTAACGGGGATAGCAATCAGCCCCAGCATTTT.

As concerns this clonotype: One end of the junction is discordant with germline, which a read error may explain. This chain connects TRBV14 to TRBJ2-1; possibly TRBD1 for D (6 bases). The CDR3 length is 13 residues. The germline CDR1 and CDR2 sequences are SGHDN and FVKESK. Written as DNA, the CDR3 is TGTGCCAGCAACCAAGGGGGCTACAATGAGCAGTTCTTC. Protein product: CASNQGGYNEQFF.

The chain employs TRBV6-1 and TRBJ2-3, with D unresolved. The germline V and J ends were trimmed by 6 bases and 6 bases, with 28 bases remaining between them. The germline V gene encodes CDR1 MNHNS and CDR2 SASEGT. The CDR3 sequence is 18 residues long. The CDR3 sequence: CASRPKKLRVPAWDTQYF. The CDR3 coding sequence is TGTGCCAGCAGACCAAAAAAGCTCCGGGTACCCGCATGGGATACGCAGTATTTT.

The chain employs TRBV11-2 and TRBJ2-7; D gene ambiguous. The CDR3 has 14 residues. V was clipped by 4 bases and J by 3 bases, with 13 bases between them. Germline assignment: CDR1 SGHAT and CDR2 FQNNGV. The chain's CDR3 is CASSSGLAVYEQYF. The CDR3 region has the DNA TGTGCCAGCAGCTCGGGCCTGGCGGTCTACGAGCAGTACTTC.

This chain links TRBV7-2 with TRBJ2-7, with 10 bases lining up with TRBD1. Trimming removed 5 bases from V and 9 bases from J; junction bases left unmatched: 16. CDR1 is SGHTA and CDR2 is FQGNSA in the germline V gene. The CDR3 covers 16 residues. The CDR3 protein is CASSPLQGTGDWAQYF. CDR3 DNA: TGTGCCAGCAGCCCGCTCCAAGGGACAGGGGATTGGGCGCAGTACTTC.

The J gene is TRBJ2-1, the V gene TRBV10-2; 9 bases are shared with TRBD2. This CDR3 comprises 17 residues. CDR1 and CDR2 from the germline V gene are WSHSY and SAAADI. V was pared by 1 base and J by 0 bases, with 4 bases of the junction left unmatched. The CDR3 nucleotides read TGCGCCAGCAGTGAGTTTAGTAGCGGGAGCTCCTACAATGAGCAGTTCTTC. This sequence encodes CASSEFSSGSSYNEQFF.

This clonotype has only a few counts. The chain uses TRBV7-9 and TRBJ2-7, with 10 positions matching TRBD2. The V gene end was trimmed by 1 base and the J gene end by 6 bases; junction bases not matched to a gene: 6. CDR3 size: 15 residues. Per germline, CDR1 SEHNR and CDR2 FQNEAQ (reference sequence). The CDR3 DNA reads as TGTGCCAGCAGCTTAGACCAGCGGGAGGGATCCGAGCAGTACTTC. It is translated as CASSLDQREGSEQYF. Full variable domain (rest looked up from reference TRBV7-9 and TRBJ2-7): DTGVSQNPRHKITKRGQNVTFRCDPISEHNRLYWYRQTLGQGPEFLTYFQNEAQLEKSRLLSDRFSAERPKGSFSTLEIQRTEQGDSAMYLCASSLDQREGSEQYFGPGTRLTVT.

The gene calls are TRBV7-9 and TRBJ2-3, with a tentative D call TRBD2 (6 bases). Germline V gene sequence: CDR1 SEHNR, CDR2 FQNEAQ (reference sequence). This CDR3 region has 16 residues. With 2 bases removed from V and 1 base from J, the gap between germline ends came to 13 bases. The CDR3 coding sequence is TGTGCCAGCAGCTTACGTGTGGGGGGACGCACAGATACGCAGTATTTT. This translates into CASSLRVGGRTDTQYF.

The chain couples TRBV27 to TRBJ2-5, with no clear D. V lost 3 bases and J 1 base, leaving 9 bases between the germline ends. This CDR3 spans 14 amino acids. In germline, CDR1 is MNHEY, CDR2 SMNVEV (reference sequence). This CDR3 reads CASSFLPGQETQYF. The DNA for the CDR3 is TGTGCCAGCAGTTTCTTGCCAGGCCAAGAGACCCAGTACTTC.

The CDR3 sequence is CASSGEGDPSYNEQFF. The CDR3 region has the DNA TGTGCCAGCAGCGGGGAGGGGGACCCCTCCTACAATGAGCAGTTCTTC. V usage is TRBV13 and J usage is TRBJ2-1; D is perhaps TRBD2 (7 bases). Per the germline V gene, CDR1 is PRHDT and CDR2 is FYEKMQ (reference sequence). The V end lost 5 bases, the J end lost 0 bases, and 14 bases lay between the germline ends. The CDR3 consists of 16 residues.

V and J are TRBV5-6 and TRBJ1-2; 11 nucleotides align to TRBD1. Germline CDR1 reads SGHDT; CDR2 reads YYEEEE. V shed 5 bases and J 4 bases; nucleotides not matched to a gene: 4. The CDR3 loop spans 14 amino acids. DNA for the CDR3: TGTGCCAGCAGTTACGGGACAGGGGGCTATGGCTACACCTTC. Translation: CASSYGTGGYGYTF.

The V gene is TRBV29-1, the J gene TRBJ2-7, with D perhaps matching TRBD1 (6 bases). The V gene lost 5 bases and the J gene lost 2 bases, with 22 bases spanning the gap. Per germline, CDR1 SQVTM and CDR2 ANQGSEA. This CDR3 has 16 amino acids. CDR3 in DNA: TGCAGCGTTCCCTCGGTGGACAGAAAGGGGGCCTACGAGCAGTACTTC. As protein: CSVPSVDRKGAYEQYF.

This clonotype was observed once. The rearrangement links TRBV7-9 to TRBJ1-1; D gene unclear. Germline assignment: CDR1 SEHNR and CDR2 FQNEAQ (reference sequence). Trimming shortened V by 1 base and J by 7 bases, and 10 bases separated the two germline ends. This CDR3 is built from 13 residues. CDR3 in DNA: TGTGCCAGCAGCTTAGGGGCTCGAGGTGAAGCTTTCTTT. Translation: CASSLGARGEAFF. Complete variable domain (other parts from reference TRBV7-9 and TRBJ1-1): DTGVSQNPRHKITKRGQNVTFRCDPISEHNRLYWYRQTLGQGPEFLTYFQNEAQLEKSRLLSDRFSAERPKGSFSTLEIQRTEQGDSAMYLCASSLGARGEAFFGQGTRLTVV.

The rearrangement joins TRBV10-3 to TRBJ2-3, with 8 bases matching TRBD1. This CDR3 has 16 amino acids. Germline assignment: CDR1 ENHRY and CDR2 SYGVKD. V lost 10 bases and J lost 1; bases outside the gene matches: 13. Written as DNA, the CDR3 is TGTGCCACCTGGGACAGGCACTCCTTTGGCACAGATACGCAGTATTTT. Amino acids: CATWDRHSFGTDTQYF.

This sequence joins TRBV27 and TRBJ1-5; D remains ambiguous. V lost 0 bases, J lost 7 bases, and 7 bases lay in between. Germline CDR1 MNHEY, CDR2 SMNVEV (reference sequence). The CDR3 loop spans 13 amino acids. CDR3 region: CASSLSLRQPQHF. As DNA, the CDR3 is TGTGCCAGCAGTTTATCGCTGCGGCAGCCCCAGCATTTT.

The chain couples TRBV11-2 to TRBJ1-1; weak D call: TRBD1 (5 bases). The germline CDR1 and CDR2 sequences are SGHAT and FQNNGV. This CDR3 region has 11 residues. The V and J ends lost 1 base and 11 bases respectively, with 8 bases between them. In DNA form, the CDR3 reads TGTGCCAGCAGCTTAGGGGGACCCGCTTTCTTT. Translation gives CASSLGGPAFF.

The chain uses TRBV4-2 and TRBJ2-5; 10 nucleotides match TRBD2. Germline V CDR1 and CDR2: LGHNA, YNFKEQ. The CDR3 length is 15 residues. Trimming took 0 bases from V and 4 from J; bases not matched to a gene: 2. CDR3 protein: CASSQEASGGETQYF. DNA for the CDR3: TGTGCCAGCAGCCAAGAGGCTAGCGGGGGAGAGACCCAGTACTTC.

V and J are TRBV20-1 and TRBJ2-7; 7 bases are shared with TRBD2. The CDR3 contains 14 residues. In germline, CDR1 is DFQATT, CDR2 SNEGSKA (reference sequence). After removal of 1 base from V and 0 bases from J, the junction contained 3 bases not matched to a gene. CDR3 loop: CSARGRDYSYEQYF. For the CDR3, the DNA is TGCAGTGCTAGAGGAAGGGACTACTCCTACGAGCAGTACTTC.

This chain links TRBV4-1 with TRBJ1-5, with 7 bases that match TRBD1. This CDR3 contains 15 residues. The V gene's germline CDR1 is MGHRA and CDR2 YSYEKL. The V and J ends lost 0 bases and 5 bases, in that order; junction bases with no gene match: 4. CDR3 sequence (DNA): TGCGCCAGCAGCCAAGAACCTCAGGGGGATCAGCCCCAGCATTTT. Protein sequence: CASSQEPQGDQPQHF.

The chain combines TRBV19 with TRBJ2-2; D gene uncertain. Per the germline V gene, CDR1 is LNHDA and CDR2 is SQIVND (reference sequence). Trimming shortened V by 5 bases and J by 9 bases, and 10 bases separated the two germline ends. There are 12 residues in the CDR3. The CDR3 nucleotides are TGTGCCAGTAGTCCCCGAACCCGGGAGCTGTTTTTT. It is translated as CASSPRTRELFF.

V usage is TRBV7-9 and J usage is TRBJ2-2; 9 bases agree with TRBD2. V gave up 4 bases and J gave up 6 bases; unmatched junction bases: 6. The germline gives CDR1 SEHNR, CDR2 FQNEAQ (reference sequence). The CDR3 has 15 residues. The CDR3 here is CASSYLAGVAGELFF. For the CDR3, the DNA is TGTGCCAGCAGCTACTTAGCGGGAGTGGCCGGGGAGCTGTTTTTT.

This clonotype was picked up one time. The CDR3 loop reads CASGSIAGDDNEQFF. CDR3 sequence (DNA): TGTGCTAGTGGTTCCATAGCGGGAGACGACAATGAGCAGTTCTTC. V usage is TRBV12-5 and J usage is TRBJ2-1, with 9 bases identical to TRBD2. V dropped 4 bases and J dropped 5; count of bases not matched to a gene: 6. CDR3 length: 15 residues. CDR1 LGHNT and CDR2 FRNRAP come from the germline V gene.